The 21 T cell receptor beta chains in this list originate from one sample, sequenced in a study of tissue T cells after allogeneic stem cell transplantation. Data came from immunoSEQ multiplex PCR; TCRdb stores just in-frame clones and leaves some out. Found here are more than 20,000 clones, approximately 77% of them singletons; the top ten hold more than 0.65%. The sample taken for sequencing was spleen. The receptors here all came from a female BALB/c mouse in good health. The strain's MHC type: H2-d.

With respect to this clone: Genes here carry mouse names. The CDR3 end is not reached by the read, which stops 1 residue before it; the germline J gene fills it in. This sequence joins TRBV2 and TRBJ2-3; TRBD2 matches 9 bases. After removal of 0 bases from V and 0 bases from J, the junction contained 4 bases not matched to a gene. Germline CDR1 LGHNA, CDR2 YSYQKL. The CDR3 loop spans 17 amino acids. The part of the CDR3 DNA that was read is TGTGCCAGCAGCCAAGACTGGGGGGGGTCTAGTGCAGAAACGCTGTAT. Residues: CASSQDWGGSSAETLY. The whole CDR3 protein is CASSQDWGGSSAETLYF.

Remarks on this clone: Germline and genes here are mouse. The read gets to within 1 residue of the CDR3 end, and the germline J gene fills in the rest. V is TRBV20 and J is TRBJ1-1; D gene ambiguous. Germline V gene sequence: CDR1 GFQATS, CDR2 STVNSAI. V was shortened by 2 bases and J by 0 bases, with 4 bases between the two germline ends. This CDR3 comprises 12 residues. The sequenced CDR3 bases are TGTGGTGCTAGGACAACAAACACAGAAGTCTTC. Translating gives CGARTTNTEVF. The CDR3 reads in full as CGARTTNTEVFF.

Turning to this clone: Gene labels here are mouse ones. Read coverage stops 1 residue before the CDR3 terminus; the germline J gene supplies the remainder. The V call is TRBV20, the J call TRBJ1-1; 10 nucleotides match TRBD1. With V trimmed by 6 bases and J by 1 base, 5 bases remained unmatched. The CDR3 consists of 14 residues. Germline V lookup: CDR1 GFQATS, CDR2 STVNSAI. The CDR3 sequence is CGAEDRGLNTEVFF. The part of the CDR3 DNA that was read is TGTGGTGCAGAAGACAGGGGGCTAAACACAGAAGTCTTC.

For this clone: The listed genes are named as in mouse. The read finishes 1 residue shy of the CDR3 end, and the germline J gene is used to complete it. V is TRBV13-3 and J is TRBJ2-7, with D perhaps being TRBD1 or TRBD2 (5 bases each). Looked up from germline, CDR1 is NNHDY and CDR2 is SYVADS. Trimming shortened V by 0 bases and J by 4 bases, and 8 bases separated the two germline ends. The CDR3 runs 13 residues. CDR3 bases read: TGTGCCAGCAGTGATGGGGGGAAATATGAACAGTAC. Translation: CASSDGGKYEQY. The entire CDR3 reads CASSDGGKYEQYF.

With respect to this clone: The gene symbols are mouse symbols. The read ends 1 residue shy of where the CDR3 ends; the end is completed using the germline J gene. This chain links TRBV5 with TRBJ1-4; 7 bases agree with TRBD1. With 4 bases clipped from V and 0 bases from J, the junction kept 2 bases outside the gene matches. This CDR3 is built from 15 residues. Germline CDR1 LGHNA, CDR2 YNLKQL (reference sequence). CDR3 DNA (partial): TGTGCCAGCAGCCCGGGACAGCTTTCCAACGAAAGATTATTT. Its protein is CASSPGQLSNERLF. The entire CDR3 protein reads CASSPGQLSNERLFF.

Points on this clone: Each gene name is a mouse one. The read comes to an end 1 residue before the CDR3 does, leaving the germline J gene to fill in the end. V and J are TRBV13-3 and TRBJ2-3; 9 bases fit TRBD2. V gave up 2 bases and J gave up 0 bases; unmatched junction bases: 4. The CDR3 totals 16 residues. Germline V gives CDR1 NNHDY, CDR2 SYVADS. The DNA read from the CDR3 is TGTGCCAGCAGTGAGCCGGGACTGGGCAGTGCAGAAACGCTGTAT. Translating it yields CASSEPGLGSAETLY. The complete CDR3 protein is CASSEPGLGSAETLYF.

Regarding this clone: Any gene name here is a mouse gene name. Sequencing ends 1 residue short of the CDR3 end; the germline J gene provides the rest. The identical CDR3 is also encoded by other nucleotide sequences in the sample. The chain is built from TRBV13-2 and TRBJ1-5; D is unresolved. The CDR3 contains 9 residues. Trimming took off 5 bases at V and 7 bases at J, with 1 base between the two ends. Germline-derived CDR1 and CDR2 are NNHNN and SYGAGS (reference sequence). The CDR3 is CASGQAPLF. The sequenced CDR3 bases are TGTGCCAGCGGGCAGGCTCCGCTT.

As for this clone: All gene names here are mouse names. Coverage ceases 1 residue before the CDR3 finishes, and the germline J gene fills in the end. The chain couples TRBV20 to TRBJ1-1; no firm D call. Germline lookup yields CDR1 GFQATS and CDR2 STVNSAI. Between the trimmed V and J ends, which lost 0 bases and 2 bases, there was a span of 10 bases. This CDR3 has 14 amino acids. CDR3 protein: CGARDRVHNTEVFF. The sequenced part of the CDR3 DNA is TGTGGTGCTAGGGATAGGGTCCACAACACAGAAGTCTTC.

On this clone itself: Gene names refer to mouse genes. Read data end 1 residue before the CDR3 end; the end is taken from the germline J gene. The chain is built from TRBV2 and TRBJ2-7; TRBD2 matches at 10 bases. The CDR3 contains 16 residues. V lost 1 base to trimming and J lost 0 bases; unmatched junction nucleotides: 3. Germline CDR1 is LGHNA and CDR2 is YSYQKL. The covered CDR3 bases are TGTGCCAGCAGCCAAGGGACTGGGGGTTTCTCCTATGAACAGTAC. Amino acid sequence: CASSQGTGGFSYEQY. The entire CDR3 protein reads CASSQGTGGFSYEQYF.

In regard to this clone: Gene names refer to mouse genes. The read ends 1 residue early relative to the CDR3; the germline J gene fills the gap. The chain employs TRBV16 and TRBJ2-3; no clear D. Germline-derived CDR1 and CDR2 are SGHSA and FRNQAP. V was cut by 0 bases and J by 2 bases, with 0 bases left in between. This CDR3 has 12 residues. CDR3 protein: CASSLDAETLYF. CDR3 DNA (partial): TGTGCAAGCAGCTTAGATGCAGAAACGCTGTAT. Together with reference TRBV16 and TRBJ2-3, the CDR3 gives the full variable domain: NAGVIQTPRHKVTGKGQEATLWCEPISGHSAVFWYRQTIVQGLEFLTYFRNQAPIDDSGMPKERFSAQMPNQSHSTLKIQSTQPQDSAVYLCASSLDAETLYFGSGTRLTVL.

Regarding this clone: The germline and genes are mouse ones. The sequence runs out 1 residue before the end of the CDR3; the remainder is reconstructed from the germline J gene. The chain has TRBV29 and TRBJ2-2; D unclear. In germline, CDR1 is MSHET, CDR2 SYDVDS. The CDR3 sequence is 16 residues long. Trimming shortened V by 0 bases and J by 3 bases, and 11 bases separated the two germline ends. The covered CDR3 bases are TGTGCTAGCAGTTTATCCACAGCTCGGGACACCGGGCAGCTCTAC. The encoded protein is CASSLSTARDTGQLY. The whole CDR3 region reads CASSLSTARDTGQLYF.

In regard to this clone: The listed genes are named as in mouse. The read finishes 1 residue shy of the CDR3 end, and the germline J gene is used to complete it. The chain links TRBV1 to TRBJ1-4, with TRBD1 matching over 8 bases. V dropped 4 bases and J dropped 3; count of bases not matched to a gene: 1. Germline V lookup: CDR1 NSQYPW, CDR2 LRSPGD (reference sequence). This CDR3 contains 14 residues. The DNA read from the CDR3 is TGCACCTGCAGTGGGACAGGGCCCAACGAAAGATTATTT. It specifies CTCSGTGPNERLF. The full CDR3 sequence reads CTCSGTGPNERLFF.

About this clone: The listed genes are named as in mouse. The read ends 1 residue shy of where the CDR3 ends; the end is completed using the germline J gene. The chain recombines TRBV19 with TRBJ2-4; weak D call: TRBD2 (6 bases). CDR3 size: 14 residues. Trimming removed 2 bases at V and 1 base at J, with 8 bases between. Germline V gene sequence: CDR1 FNHDT, CDR2 SITEND (reference sequence). The part of the CDR3 DNA that was read is TGTGCCAGCAGTATTCGGGGGGGTCAAAACACCTTGTAC. Its translation is CASSIRGGQNTLY. The entire CDR3 reads CASSIRGGQNTLYF.

Worth noting for this clone: Here the gene names and germline are mouse. The read comes to an end 1 residue before the CDR3 does, leaving the germline J gene to fill in the end. The chain carries TRBV22 and TRBJ2-4; TRBD1, as called in the table, went unchecked against the DNA. TRBV22 is a listed pseudogene. The length of the CDR3 is 13 residues. The sequenced part of the CDR3 DNA is TGTGCCAGCAGTGACATCGGCTTAAACACCTTGTAC. Its translation is CASSDIGLNTLY. The full CDR3 protein is CASSDIGLNTLYF.

Only one count was recorded for this clone. The genes are named according to mouse. The DNA ends 1 residue before the CDR3 does, and the rest of the CDR3 is filled in from the germline J gene. The chain couples TRBV1 to TRBJ2-5, with 8 bases that match TRBD1. Germline CDR1 and CDR2: NSQYPW and LRSPGD (reference sequence). J gave up 6 bases and V 3 bases, and 5 bases lay outside the gene matches. The CDR3 length is 14 residues. The sequenced part of the CDR3 DNA is TGCACCTGCAGTGCTCAGGGGGCGGAGGACACCCAGTAC. Translating it yields CTCSAQGAEDTQY. Given in full, the CDR3 is CTCSAQGAEDTQYF.

A few counts support this clone. Any gene name here is a mouse gene name. The read stops 1 residue short of the end of the CDR3; the missing end is completed from the germline J gene. The chain combines TRBV29 with TRBJ2-5; TRBD2 aligns across 8 bases. The germline CDR1 and CDR2 sequences are MSHET and SYDVDS. V was pared by 4 bases and J by 3 bases, with 9 bases of the junction left unmatched. The CDR3 is 16 amino acids. The CDR3 spells CASSSFRTGGQDTQYF. CDR3 bases read: TGTGCTAGCAGTTCTTTCCGAACTGGGGGACAAGACACCCAGTAC.

For this clone: Germline and genes here are mouse. The sequenced CDR3 bases are TGTGGTGCTAGTACAGCAAACACCGGGCAGCTCTAC. Encoded protein: CGASTANTGQLY. The complete CDR3 protein is CGASTANTGQLYF. The gene calls are TRBV20 and TRBJ2-2; D is unresolved. Read coverage stops 1 residue before the CDR3 terminus; the germline J gene supplies the remainder. The CDR3 has 13 residues. Germline CDR1 GFQATS, CDR2 STVNSAI. V was shortened by 3 bases and J by 0 bases, with 5 bases between the two germline ends.

This clone turned up a few times. Gene names and germline match the mouse. The read ends 1 residue early relative to the CDR3; the germline J gene fills the gap. The chain joins TRBV19 to TRBJ1-5; D is perhaps TRBD1 (5 bases). The CDR3 runs 15 residues. Trimming pared 5 bases from V and 2 bases from J, leaving 14 bases between. Germline CDR1 reads FNHDT; CDR2 reads SITEND (reference sequence). The CDR3 bases that were read are TGTGCCAGCAGCCCTCAGGGAAGGGACAACCAGGCTCCGCTT. Protein sequence: CASSPQGRDNQAPL. The whole CDR3 reads CASSPQGRDNQAPLF.

In regard to this clone: Gene names are mouse gene names. Read data end 1 residue before the CDR3 end; the end is taken from the germline J gene. The chain recombines TRBV13-3 with TRBJ1-2; D not certain. This CDR3 region has 12 residues. Trimming stripped 0 bases from V and 4 bases from J, with 4 bases between. CDR1 is NNHDY, CDR2 SYVADS, per germline. The CDR3 DNA, read in part, is TGTGCCAGCAGTGATGCAGGCTCCGACTACACC. Protein product: CASSDAGSDYT. The whole CDR3 protein is CASSDAGSDYTF.

Note on this clone: The gene names here belong to mouse. From the germline J gene comes the end of the CDR3, since the read stops 1 residue before it. The chain uses TRBV14 and TRBJ2-5, with 7 bases that match TRBD1. Germline-derived CDR1 and CDR2 are SGHDT and FRDEAV. The CDR3 loop spans 14 amino acids. V lost 2 bases to trimming and J lost 3 bases; unmatched junction nucleotides: 3. CDR3 sequence: CASSLGDRQDTQYF. The sequenced part of the CDR3 DNA is TGTGCCAGCAGTTTGGGGGACAGACAAGACACCCAGTAC.

Worth noting for this clone: Here the gene names and germline are mouse. The CDR3 sequence is CASGGDRGNTEVFF. CDR3 DNA, as far as it was read: TGTGCCAGCGGTGGGGACAGGGGGAACACAGAAGTCTTC. The chain links TRBV13-2 to TRBJ1-1, with 10 bases fitting TRBD1. The read is 1 residue too short to cover the CDR3 end, so that end is filled in from the germline J gene. CDR1 is NNHNN, CDR2 SYGAGS, per germline (reference sequence). This CDR3 region has 14 residues. V lost 3 bases and J lost 1; bases outside the gene matches: 0.